These T cell receptor beta chains were read from a single sample in a study of identical twins. In TCRdb, the 5' RACE reads were re-called with MiXCR into one record per CDR3 protein. Among some 1,600,000 distinct CDR3 sequences listed, roughly 35% were seen once. The sample taken for sequencing was cord blood. The receptors were gathered from a newborn girl in good health. Both conserved end residues are part of each CDR3. The D gene is left open where the match is weak. Clone size appears in some rows only: once, few, many, or a class for an expanded clone.

d_call	j_call	v_call	clone_size	cdr3_nt	cdr3_aa
NA	TRBJ2-2	TRBV12-3/TRBV12-4	NA	TGTGCCAGCAGTTTAGTACTACACACCGGGGAGCTGTTTTTT	CASSLVLHTGELFF
NA	TRBJ2-1	TRBV3-1	NA	TGTGCCAGCAGCCGTGACGCCGGTTACAATGAGCAGTTCTTC	CASSRDAGYNEQFF
NA	TRBJ2-7	TRBV5-1	NA	TGCGCCCGGGACCCCTCCTACGAGCAGTACTTC	CARDPSYEQYF
NA	TRBJ2-3	TRBV7-2	NA	TGTGCCAGCACCCCTCACACAGTTACGCAGTATTTT	CASTPHTVTQYF
NA	TRBJ1-2	TRBV5-1	NA	TGCGCCAGCAGCTTGCGGACAGAGGGGGGAAACTATGGCTACACCTTC	CASSLRTEGGNYGYTF
TRBD1	TRBJ2-7	TRBV6-6	NA	TGTGCCAGCAGACACCGACAGGGGGAGTCCTACGAGCAGTACTTC	CASRHRQGESYEQYF
NA	TRBJ1-6	TRBV6-5	few	TGTGCCAGCAGTTACGAGGCAGGGCGGAATTCACCCCTCCACTTT	CASSYEAGRNSPLHF
TRBD1	TRBJ2-7	TRBV20-1	few	TGCAGTGCTAGGACAGGGGGGGTCGGTAGATTTCAGTACTTC	CSARTGGVGRFQYF
NA	TRBJ1-1	TRBV2	few	TGTGCCAGCAGGCCCGAGACACTACCCAACACTGAAGCTTTCTTT	CASRPETLPNTEAFF
TRBD1	TRBJ1-2	TRBV12-3/TRBV12-4	many	TGTGCCAGCAGTCCGGGGGACAGGCCTAACTATGGCTACACCTTC	CASSPGDRPNYGYTF
NA	TRBJ1-1	TRBV2	few	TGTGCCAGCAGACTACAGGGCGGGACTGAAGCTTTCTTT	CASRLQGGTEAFF
NA	TRBJ2-1	TRBV20-1	NA	TGCAGTGCTAGTGACCGCGCCCATGAGTTCTTC	CSASDRAHEFF
NA	TRBJ1-5	TRBV9	few	TGTGCCAAAGGGGGAGGCAATCAGCCCCAGCATTTT	CAKGGGNQPQHF
TRBD2	TRBJ2-3	TRBV3-1	NA	TGTGCCAGCAGCCAAGGTCGCGGGGGGGCCTTGACAGATACGCAGTATTTT	CASSQGRGGALTDTQYF
TRBD2	TRBJ2-1	TRBV7-2	many	TGTGCCAGCAGCTTGCGACTAGCGGGGGTTTACAATGAGCAGTTCTTC	CASSLRLAGVYNEQFF
NA	TRBJ2-5	TRBV29-1	few	TGCAGCGTTCGGCCGATCGTTGAGGGGCTAGGGGAGACCCAGTACTTC	CSVRPIVEGLGETQYF
NA	TRBJ2-1	TRBV5-1	NA	TGCGCCAGCACCCTTCCCGGGATCTACAATGAGCAGTTCTTC	CASTLPGIYNEQFF
NA	TRBJ1-1	TRBV20-1	NA	TGCAGTGCTAGTGGACGTCCTTTGAACACTGAAGCTTTCTTT	CSASGRPLNTEAFF
NA	TRBJ1-2	TRBV3-1	NA	TGTGCCAGCAGCCTCGCGAGACAGGGCTACACCTTC	CASSLARQGYTF
TRBD1	TRBJ1-1	TRBV19	NA	TGTGCCAGTAGTAGACAGGGTTGGTGGGACACTGAAGCTTTCTTT	CASSRQGWWDTEAFF
TRBD2	TRBJ2-1	TRBV9	few	TGTGCCAGCAGCGTAGCGGACTGGGGGGGTGAGCAGTTCTTC	CASSVADWGGEQFF
NA	TRBJ2-7	TRBV12-3/TRBV12-4	NA	TGTGCCAGCAGTTTAGGGCCGGGGGCCTACGAGCAGTACTTC	CASSLGPGAYEQYF
NA	TRBJ2-5	TRBV20-1	NA	TGCAGTGCTAGTCGCAAACAGGGCAGGGTTCAAGAGACCCAGTACTTC	CSASRKQGRVQETQYF
TRBD1	TRBJ1-2	TRBV18	NA	TGTGCCAGCTCATTTACAGGGGCCCCCGGCTACACCTTC	CASSFTGAPGYTF
NA	TRBJ2-3	TRBV20-1	NA	TGCAGTGCTAGACCCCGAGGTAGCCCGGATACGCAGTATTTT	CSARPRGSPDTQYF
TRBD1	TRBJ1-6	TRBV20-1	NA	TGCAGTGCTAGTGCCAGGGGGTATAGGGGTAATTCACCCCTCCACTTT	CSASARGYRGNSPLHF
TRBD1	TRBJ1-5	TRBV5-5	few	TGTGCCAGCAGCACAGGGACAGGGGCTCAGCCCCAGCATTTT	CASSTGTGAQPQHF
NA	TRBJ1-5	TRBV20-1	NA	TGCAGTGCTAGAGATCGAGGGGTTAGCAATCAGCCCCAGCATTTT	CSARDRGVSNQPQHF
NA	TRBJ1-2	TRBV3-1	NA	TGTGCCAGCAGCCAAGGACCCGGGAGGGGCTACACCTTC	CASSQGPGRGYTF
NA	TRBJ2-3	TRBV24-1	many	TGTGCCACCAGTGATTTGGTTACAGGGCTTACAGATACGCAGTATTTT	CATSDLVTGLTDTQYF
TRBD2	TRBJ2-3	TRBV11-2	NA	TGTGCCAGCAGCCGCTGGACTAGTGGCACAGATACGCAGTATTTT	CASSRWTSGTDTQYF
NA	TRBJ2-1	TRBV3-1	NA	TGTGCCAGCAGCCGAGATTTCGTAGCGGCCCCCGATGAGCAGTTCTTC	CASSRDFVAAPDEQFF
NA	TRBJ1-1	TRBV2	few	TGTGCCAGCAGTGTCCCGGGCCCGAACACTGAAGCTTTCTTT	CASSVPGPNTEAFF
TRBD1	TRBJ1-1	TRBV6-6	few	TGTGCCAGCAGTTACGTACAGGGGGGGGCCACTGAAGCTTTCTTT	CASSYVQGGATEAFF
TRBD2	TRBJ2-7	TRBV5-1	few	TGCGCCAGCAGCGGGACTAGCGGGATTTTGGGCGAGCAGTACTTC	CASSGTSGILGEQYF
TRBD2	TRBJ2-1	TRBV6-1	NA	TGTGCCAGCAGTGAACTCCTCCTAGCGGGTGTGTACAATGAGCAGTTCTTC	CASSELLLAGVYNEQFF
NA	TRBJ2-7	TRBV29-1	many	TGCAGCGCCGAGTTAGGCGGGACCCACTACGAGCAGTACTTC	CSAELGGTHYEQYF
TRBD1	TRBJ1-4	TRBV28	NA	TGTGCCAGCGGGGTGGGACAGGGGAGTGAAAAACTGTTTTTT	CASGVGQGSEKLFF
NA	TRBJ2-4	TRBV7-9	NA	TGTGCCAGCAGCTTAGGATCTTCTAGGCCCTACGGGCAGTACTTC	CASSLGSSRPYGQYF
NA	TRBJ1-2	TRBV29-1	many	TGCAGCGTTGAAGATCTACCGAATGGCTACACCTTC	CSVEDLPNGYTF
NA	TRBJ2-7	TRBV5-1	few	TGCGCCAGCAGACAGGGCGGCGAGCAGTACTTC	CASRQGGEQYF
NA	TRBJ1-6	TRBV29-1	NA	TGCAGCGTGGTGGTGGGGTCCCATAATTCACCCCTCCACTTT	CSVVVGSHNSPLHF
NA	TRBJ2-1	TRBV28	many	TGTGCCAGCAGTCCCATGGCTCGGGGCTCCTACAATGAGCAGTTCTTC	CASSPMARGSYNEQFF
TRBD2	TRBJ2-5	TRBV20-1	NA	TGCAGTGCTAGACACAAAAGACTAGCGGCCTGGGGGACCCAGTACTTC	CSARHKRLAAWGTQYF